Listed below are T cell receptor beta chains from one sample, sequenced in a study of identical twins. MiXCR was run by TCRdb on the 5' RACE reads, yielding one entry per CDR3 protein. Of roughly 690,000 distinct CDR3 sequences in the sample, 21% were seen once. This same sample was also part of a study on T cells expressing NK-cell markers.

The sequenced material came from PBMCs. The receptors here all came from a woman under 30 in good health. The CDR3 runs from the conserved cysteine through the conserved F or W. A D gene is named only where the DNA matches it firmly. Clone size appears in some rows only: once, few, many, or a class for an expanded clone.

TRBV9,TRBD2,TRBJ2-2,few,TGTGCCAGCAGCGCACCCGGGACTAGCGGGAGTATGGAGCTGTTTTTT,CASSAPGTSGSMELFF
TRBV12-3/TRBV12-4,NA,TRBJ2-7,NA,TGTGCCAGCAGTAGCCGACAGGTCCAGTACGAGCAGTACTTC,CASSSRQVQYEQYF
TRBV5-5,NA,TRBJ2-3,many,TGTGCCAGCAGTTTCCTCCCAGCTGGGGTCACAGATACGCAGTATTTT,CASSFLPAGVTDTQYF
TRBV15,NA,TRBJ2-5,NA,TGTGCCACCAGCGCGGAGTACCAAGAGACCCAGTACTTC,CATSAEYQETQYF
TRBV9,TRBD1,TRBJ2-1,NA,TGTGCCCTAAGAGGACAGGGGGAGGGGGAGCAGTTCTTC,CALRGQGEGEQFF
TRBV9,TRBD1,TRBJ2-2,NA,TGTGCCAGCAGCTTACAGACAGGGTTGAGAACCGGGGAGCTGTTTTTT,CASSLQTGLRTGELFF
TRBV7-2,NA,TRBJ2-7,few,TGTGCCAGCAGCTTAAGGCCGCTAGCGATCTACGAGCAGTACTTC,CASSLRPLAIYEQYF
TRBV12-3/TRBV12-4,TRBD1,TRBJ1-5,few,TGTGCCAGCAGTGACAGGGACAACTATCAGCCCCAGCATTTT,CASSDRDNYQPQHF
TRBV20-1,NA,TRBJ1-1,few,TGCAGTGCTAGAGATCCACAGGGAGGGAGCACTGAAGCTTTCTTT,CSARDPQGGSTEAFF
TRBV27,NA,TRBJ2-7,NA,TGTGCCAGCAGATTCATGGGTTCGGGACTCGCGGCATACGAGCAGTACTTC,CASRFMGSGLAAYEQYF
TRBV7-2,NA,TRBJ2-7,NA,TGTGCCAGCAGCTTAGCAGGTCTCGGACACAAATACGAGCAGTACTTC,CASSLAGLGHKYEQYF
TRBV5-5,NA,TRBJ1-4,few,TGTGCCAGCAGCCTTGTACACGGATATCCCCCAAATGAAAAACTGTTTTTT,CASSLVHGYPPNEKLFF
TRBV12-3/TRBV12-4,NA,TRBJ2-5,NA,TGTGCCAGCAGTTCCTCTATCGACGGATCGAGAGAGACCCAGTACTTC,CASSSSIDGSRETQYF
TRBV6-1,TRBD1,TRBJ2-7,NA,TGTGCCAGCAGTCTGACAGGGACGCGGGAGCAGTACTTC,CASSLTGTREQYF
TRBV27,NA,TRBJ2-3,NA,TGTGCCAGCAGTGACCCGGGACTCACAGATACGCAGTATTTT,CASSDPGLTDTQYF
TRBV20-1,TRBD2,TRBJ2-5,NA,TGCAGTGCTAGTAGGGCTAGCGGGTACCAAGAGACCCAGTACTTC,CSASRASGYQETQYF
TRBV5-1,NA,TRBJ2-5,few,TGCGCCAGCAGCTGGAGGAGCGGTAATCAAGAGACCCAGTACTTC,CASSWRSGNQETQYF
TRBV12-3/TRBV12-4,NA,TRBJ1-1,many,TGTGCCAGTCGCGGGACACTGAGGGCAGGCACTGAAGCTTTCTTT,CASRGTLRAGTEAFF
TRBV7-6,NA,TRBJ1-5,NA,TGTGCCAGCAGCTTAGGACCGCTGGGCAATCAGCCCCAGCATTTT,CASSLGPLGNQPQHF
TRBV11-3,NA,TRBJ1-2,many,TGTGCCAGCAGCTTTCAGGGTGTTGATGGCTACACCTTC,CASSFQGVDGYTF
TRBV20-1,TRBD2,TRBJ2-5,NA,TGCAGTGCCCAGGCGGGGAGGGGAGAGACCCAGTACTTC,CSAQAGRGETQYF
TRBV7-9,NA,TRBJ2-1,NA,TGTGCCAGCAGACATACAGGGCCCAATGAGCAGTTCTTC,CASRHTGPNEQFF
TRBV29-1,NA,TRBJ2-7,many,TGCAGCGTCCTCGGACCGTTTAACGAGCAGTACTTC,CSVLGPFNEQYF
TRBV4-2,TRBD2,TRBJ2-3,many,TGTGCCAGCCAGCGCACTAGCGGGGGCACAGATACGCAGTATTTT,CASQRTSGGTDTQYF
TRBV30,NA,TRBJ1-2,few,TGTGCCTGGTCTCTTTGGGGAGGCTACACCTTC,CAWSLWGGYTF
TRBV20-1,NA,TRBJ2-5,NA,TGCAGTGCTAGAGGCTCGGTGGTTGGGGAGACCCAGTACTTC,CSARGSVVGETQYF
TRBV11-2,NA,TRBJ2-2,NA,TGTGCCAGCAGCTCCCGTAGGGGGAGAGGGGAGCTGTTTTTT,CASSSRRGRGELFF
TRBV18,TRBD2,TRBJ2-7,few,TGTGCCAGCCAAGACACTACGGGGGGGACACCATCCTACGAGCAGTACTTC,CASQDTTGGTPSYEQYF
TRBV5-1,NA,TRBJ2-7,NA,TGCGCCAGCAGCTTGTTTACGGTTCATTACGAGCAGTACTTC,CASSLFTVHYEQYF
TRBV5-5,NA,TRBJ2-7,many,TGTGCCAGTGGGTTAAGCTCCTACGAGCAGTACTTC,CASGLSSYEQYF
TRBV20-1,TRBD1,TRBJ2-7,few,TGCAGTGCCGACAGGGGCGACGGCTACGAGCAGTACTTC,CSADRGDGYEQYF
TRBV6-1,NA,TRBJ1-1,many,TGTGCCAGCAGTCCTCAACAGAACACTGAAGCTTTCTTT,CASSPQQNTEAFF
TRBV7-2,NA,TRBJ2-1,NA,TGTGCCAGCAGCTTGGGCCCCCACGATGAGCAGTTCTTC,CASSLGPHDEQFF
TRBV12-3/TRBV12-4,NA,TRBJ2-1,NA,TGTGCCAGCAGTCCAGGAGGGAGGCTCCAGTTCTTC,CASSPGGRLQFF
TRBV12-3/TRBV12-4,TRBD2,TRBJ2-3,few,TGTGCCAGCAGGTTGACTAGCGGAGAGGGAGATACGCAGTATTTT,CASRLTSGEGDTQYF
TRBV7-3,NA,TRBJ1-2,NA,TGTGCCAGCAGCTTATCGACCGGGCAAGCTCTAAATGGCTACACCTTC,CASSLSTGQALNGYTF
TRBV6-5,TRBD2,TRBJ2-1,few,TGTGCCAGCAGTCCCTCGGGACTAGCGGGAGCTGAGCAGTTCTTC,CASSPSGLAGAEQFF
TRBV20-1,NA,TRBJ2-1,NA,TGCAGTGCTAGAGATCGGGGGCTCTTC,CSARDRGLF
TRBV18,NA,TRBJ2-5,NA,TGTGCCAGCTCACCAGGGGTCAACCAAGAGACCCAGTACTTC,CASSPGVNQETQYF
TRBV20-1,NA,TRBJ2-7,few,TGCAGTGCCCCCCTTGGGGGGGCGAGATACGAGCAGTACTTC,CSAPLGGARYEQYF
TRBV20-1,NA,TRBJ2-7,NA,TGCAGTGCTAGAGCCATCCGGGACACAGCCTACGAGCAGTACTTC,CSARAIRDTAYEQYF
TRBV27,NA,TRBJ1-6,few,TGTGCCAGCAGTTTATTGGGTCAGGGGCGATCACCCCTCCACTTT,CASSLLGQGRSPLHF
TRBV29-1,TRBD1,TRBJ1-2,NA,TGCAGCGTTGACAGGGGGCGATCCCTCTACACCTTC,CSVDRGRSLYTF
TRBV7-9,NA,TRBJ1-1,NA,TGTGCCAGCAGCCCCTACAGGAACACTGAAGCTTTCTTT,CASSPYRNTEAFF
TRBV15,NA,TRBJ2-5,NA,TGTGCCACCAGCAGAGATCATATGTCGTCGGGGGATGTGGAGACCCAGTACTTC,CATSRDHMSSGDVETQYF
TRBV9,NA,TRBJ2-5,NA,TGTGCCAGCAGCGTAGACCTCCTCCAAGAGACCCAGTACTTC,CASSVDLLQETQYF
TRBV10-3,NA,TRBJ2-3,few,TGTGCCATCAGTGGGACCATGACAGAGAGCACAGATACGCAGTATTTT,CAISGTMTESTDTQYF
TRBV20-1,TRBD2,TRBJ2-1,NA,TGCAGTGCTAGAGGGGAGGGGCGCATCTACAATGAGCAGTTCTTC,CSARGEGRIYNEQFF
TRBV10-3,TRBD1,TRBJ1-2,many,TGTGCCATCGGGACAGGCCCGGGCTACACCTTC,CAIGTGPGYTF
TRBV6-5,NA,TRBJ2-3,many,TGTGCCAGCAGTTACCCAGGGATAGATACGCAGTATTTT,CASSYPGIDTQYF
TRBV9,NA,TRBJ1-5,many,TGTGCCAGCAGCGCCGGGGGAGAGCCCCAGCATTTT,CASSAGGEPQHF
TRBV20-1,NA,TRBJ2-1,many,TGCAGTGCTAGAGATGTCTCTAGTGGCAGAGACAATGAGCAGTTCTTC,CSARDVSSGRDNEQFF
TRBV29-1,NA,TRBJ2-2,NA,TGCAGCGTTGGCGGGACTCAACTTACCGGGGAGCTGTTTTTT,CSVGGTQLTGELFF
TRBV12-3/TRBV12-4,NA,TRBJ2-7,NA,TGTGCCAGCAGGGCGCTCGGGTTGGGCGAGCAGTACTTC,CASRALGLGEQYF
TRBV12-3/TRBV12-4,NA,TRBJ1-4,few,TGTGCCAGCACTCCGAACAAGTCCGGACGGGAAAAACTGTTTTTT,CASTPNKSGREKLFF
TRBV5-1,NA,TRBJ1-1,few,TGCGCCAGCAGCCCCTCTGCGGGGAACACTGAAGCTTTCTTT,CASSPSAGNTEAFF
TRBV6-1,TRBD2,TRBJ2-1,many,TGTGCCAGCACCGAGAGCGGGAGGGCCAGGAATGAGCAGTTCTTC,CASTESGRARNEQFF
TRBV7-9,NA,TRBJ2-1,NA,TGTGCCAGCACCTCGGCAGGGGGGCATGAGCAGTTCTTC,CASTSAGGHEQFF
TRBV7-7,NA,TRBJ2-7,few,TGTGCTAGCAGCTTAGGCCCTGGGCGGAGCAAGCAGTACTTC,CASSLGPGRSKQYF